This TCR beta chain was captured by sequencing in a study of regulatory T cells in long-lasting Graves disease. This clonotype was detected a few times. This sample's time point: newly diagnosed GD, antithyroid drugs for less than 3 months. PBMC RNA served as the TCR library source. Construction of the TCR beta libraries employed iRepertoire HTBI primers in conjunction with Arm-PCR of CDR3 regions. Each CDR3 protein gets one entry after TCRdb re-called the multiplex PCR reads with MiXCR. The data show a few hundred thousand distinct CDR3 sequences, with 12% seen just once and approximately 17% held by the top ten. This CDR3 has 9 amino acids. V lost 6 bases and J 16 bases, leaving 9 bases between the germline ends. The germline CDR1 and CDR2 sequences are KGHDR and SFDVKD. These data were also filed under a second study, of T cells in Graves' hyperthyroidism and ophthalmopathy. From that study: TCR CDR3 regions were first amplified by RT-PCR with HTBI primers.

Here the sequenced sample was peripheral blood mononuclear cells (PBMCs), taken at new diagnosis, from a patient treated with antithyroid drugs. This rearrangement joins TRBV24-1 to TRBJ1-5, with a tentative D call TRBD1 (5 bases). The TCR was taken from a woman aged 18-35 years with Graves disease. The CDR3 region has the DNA TGTGCCACCAGTCACGGGACTCATTTT. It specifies CATSHGTHF.